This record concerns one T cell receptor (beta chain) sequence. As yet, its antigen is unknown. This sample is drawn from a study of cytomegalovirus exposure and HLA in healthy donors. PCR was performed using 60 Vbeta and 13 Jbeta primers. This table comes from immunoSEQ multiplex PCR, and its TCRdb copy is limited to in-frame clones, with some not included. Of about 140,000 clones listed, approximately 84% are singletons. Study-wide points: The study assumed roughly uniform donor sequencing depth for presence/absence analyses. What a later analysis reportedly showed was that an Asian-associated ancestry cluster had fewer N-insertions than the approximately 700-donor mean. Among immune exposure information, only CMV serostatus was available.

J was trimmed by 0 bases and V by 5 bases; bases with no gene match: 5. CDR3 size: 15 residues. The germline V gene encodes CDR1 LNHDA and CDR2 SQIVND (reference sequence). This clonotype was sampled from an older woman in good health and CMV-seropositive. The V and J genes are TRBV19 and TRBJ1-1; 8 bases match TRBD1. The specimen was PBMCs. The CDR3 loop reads CASSLRTGLNTEAFF. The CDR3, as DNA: TGTGCCAGTAGTCTCCGGACAGGGTTGAACACTGAAGCTTTCTTT.